This TCR beta chain was sequenced in a study of blood T cell repertoires in COVID-19. About the research overall: Acute-phase and convalescent COVID-19 samples originated in the United States, Italy and Spain.

Germline values: CDR1 LGHDT, CDR2 YNNKEL (reference sequence). Trimming removed 1 base from V and 0 bases from J, with 9 bases in between. This CDR3 has 15 amino acids. Only in-frame clones appear in the TCRdb table, and some are missing; sequencing was by immunoSEQ multiplex PCR. The data hold some 70,000 clones, with around 90% observed a single time. This sequence joins TRBV3-1 (or the pseudogene TRBV3-2) and TRBJ1-2; D unclear. Sequencing used peripheral blood. The TCR sequence derives from a man aged 50 or older with COVID-19, enrolled during active disease. This CDR3 reads CASSQGSRTNYGYTF. The CDR3 DNA is TGTGCCAGCAGCCAAGGGTCCAGGACTAACTATGGCTACACCTTC.